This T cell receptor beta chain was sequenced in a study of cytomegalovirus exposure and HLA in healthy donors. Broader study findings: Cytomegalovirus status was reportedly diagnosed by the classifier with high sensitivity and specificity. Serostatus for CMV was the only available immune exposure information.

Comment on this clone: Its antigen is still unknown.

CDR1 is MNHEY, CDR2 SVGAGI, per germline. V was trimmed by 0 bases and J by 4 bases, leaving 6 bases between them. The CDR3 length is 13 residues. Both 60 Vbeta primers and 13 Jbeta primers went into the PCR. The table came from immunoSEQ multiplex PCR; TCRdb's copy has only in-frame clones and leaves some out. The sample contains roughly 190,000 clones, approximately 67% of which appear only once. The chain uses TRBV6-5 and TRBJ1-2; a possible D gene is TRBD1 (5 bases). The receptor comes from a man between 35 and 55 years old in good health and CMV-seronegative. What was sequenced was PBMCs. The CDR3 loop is CASSYSTAYGYTF. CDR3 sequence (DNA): TGTGCCAGCAGTTACTCGACAGCCTATGGCTACACCTTC.